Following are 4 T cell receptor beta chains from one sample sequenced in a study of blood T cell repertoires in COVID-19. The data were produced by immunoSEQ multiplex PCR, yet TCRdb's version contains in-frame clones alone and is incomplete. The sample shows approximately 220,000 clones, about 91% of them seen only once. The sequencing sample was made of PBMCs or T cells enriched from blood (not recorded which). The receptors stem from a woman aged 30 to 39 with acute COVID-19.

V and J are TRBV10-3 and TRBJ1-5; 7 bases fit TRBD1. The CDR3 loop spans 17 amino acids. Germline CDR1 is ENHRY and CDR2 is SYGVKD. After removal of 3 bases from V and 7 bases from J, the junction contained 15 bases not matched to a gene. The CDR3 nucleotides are TGTGCCATCAGTGAAGAATATCACAGGGGAGAAGGGCAGCCCCAGCATTTT. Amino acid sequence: CAISEEYHRGEGQPQHF.

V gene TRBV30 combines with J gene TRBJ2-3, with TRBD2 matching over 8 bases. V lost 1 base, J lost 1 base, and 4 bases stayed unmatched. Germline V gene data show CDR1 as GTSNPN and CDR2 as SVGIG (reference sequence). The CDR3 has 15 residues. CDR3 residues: CAWSGLASRTDTQYF. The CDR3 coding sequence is TGTGCCTGGAGTGGACTAGCGTCTCGCACAGATACGCAGTATTTT.

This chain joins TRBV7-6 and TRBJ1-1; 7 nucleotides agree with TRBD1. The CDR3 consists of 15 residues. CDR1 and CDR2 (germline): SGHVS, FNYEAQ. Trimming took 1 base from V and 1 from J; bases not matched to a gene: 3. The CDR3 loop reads CASSLGGTENTEAFF. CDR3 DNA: TGTGCCAGCAGCTTAGGAGGGACAGAGAACACTGAAGCTTTCTTT.

Here the CDR3 DNA reads TGTGCCAGAAGCTCGCAGACAGGAGGGAACACTGAAGCTTTCTTT. Translating gives CARSSQTGGNTEAFF. The J gene is TRBJ1-1, the V gene TRBV7-5; the listed D gene, TRBD1, was not tested against the DNA. TRBV7-5 counts as a pseudogene. This CDR3 has 15 amino acids.